This T cell receptor beta chain comes out of a study of CD8+ T cells in alopecia areata. General study results and limits: A great number of expanded lesional clones endured in scalp and blood during tofacitinib. Against the mouse data, patients shared TCRs less clearly, possibly for HLA reasons.

As to treatment: oral pan-JAK inhibitor, 5-10 mg twice daily. This clone was detected a few times. Its antigen is currently unknown. Trimming took off 3 bases at V and 5 bases at J, with 7 bases between the two ends. Germline loops: CDR1 DFQATT, CDR2 SNEGSKA (reference sequence). This CDR3 is built from 11 residues. Isolated RNA was reverse transcribed into cDNA used as the sequencing template. Generated by immunoSEQ multiplex PCR, the TCRdb table keeps only in-frame clones and is missing some. In the table there are about 220,000 clones, under 75% of which are singletons. This specimen consisted of CD4+ T cells sorted from blood, obtained at week 4, from a patient treated with tofacitinib. V is TRBV20-1 and J is TRBJ1-2; D is undetermined. This TCR came from a human donor with alopecia areata. This CDR3 is CSASEGYGYTF. The CDR3 region has the DNA TGCAGTGCTAGCGAAGGGTATGGCTACACCTTC.